This note documents a single TCR beta chain sequence. The antigen is undetermined. This specimen comes from a study of response to subunit inactivated influenza vaccine. MiXCR, applied by TCRdb to the RT-PCR reads, yields one record per CDR3 protein. Seen here are 450,000 to 600,000 distinct CDR3 sequences, 16% observed once, and the top ten hold 3%. Findings and caveats of the study: The authors suggested that every seasonal influenza vaccination recruits few new T cells.

J was trimmed by 4 bases and V by 5 bases; bases with no gene match: 1. Germline-derived CDR1 and CDR2 are DFQATT and SNEGSKA (reference sequence). The CDR3 contains 12 residues. V usage is TRBV20-1 and J usage is TRBJ2-3, with 9 bases matching TRBD1. This TCR was recovered from a man between 50 and 69 years old who received an inactivated influenza vaccine. The material was CD4+ T cells sorted from PBMCs, obtained less than 25 months after vaccination. The CDR3: CSAWTGADTQYF. The DNA for the CDR3 is TGCAGTGCTTGGACAGGGGCAGATACGCAGTATTTT.